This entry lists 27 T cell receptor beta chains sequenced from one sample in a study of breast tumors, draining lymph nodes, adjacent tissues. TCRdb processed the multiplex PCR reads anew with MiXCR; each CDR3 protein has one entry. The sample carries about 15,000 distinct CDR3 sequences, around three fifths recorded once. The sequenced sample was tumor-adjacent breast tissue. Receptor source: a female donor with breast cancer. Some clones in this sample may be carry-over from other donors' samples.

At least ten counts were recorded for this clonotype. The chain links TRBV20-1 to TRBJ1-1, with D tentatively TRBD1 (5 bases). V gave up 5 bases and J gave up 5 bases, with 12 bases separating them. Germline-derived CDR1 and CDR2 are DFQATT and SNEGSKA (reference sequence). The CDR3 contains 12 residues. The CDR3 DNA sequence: TGCAGTGCTCGGGACGTTCGGACTGAAGCTTTCTTT. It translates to CSARDVRTEAFF.

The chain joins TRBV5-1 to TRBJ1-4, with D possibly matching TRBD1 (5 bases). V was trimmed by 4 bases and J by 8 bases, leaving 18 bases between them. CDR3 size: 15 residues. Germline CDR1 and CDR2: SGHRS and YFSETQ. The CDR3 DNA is TGCGCCAGCAGCACGACCGGGACCTCAAGAGAAAAACTGTTTTTT. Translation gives CASSTTGTSREKLFF.

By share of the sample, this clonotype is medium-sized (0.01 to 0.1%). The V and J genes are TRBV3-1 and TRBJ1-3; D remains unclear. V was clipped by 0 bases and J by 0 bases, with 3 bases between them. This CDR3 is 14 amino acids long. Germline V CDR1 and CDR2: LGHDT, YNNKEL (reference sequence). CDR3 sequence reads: CASSQEFSGNTIYF. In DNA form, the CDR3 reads TGTGCCAGCAGCCAAGAGTTCTCTGGAAACACCATATATTTT.

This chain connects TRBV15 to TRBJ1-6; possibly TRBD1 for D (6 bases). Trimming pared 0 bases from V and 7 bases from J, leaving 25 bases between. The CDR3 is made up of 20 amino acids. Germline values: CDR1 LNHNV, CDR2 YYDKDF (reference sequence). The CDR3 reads CATSRDRTPLGGQGNSPLHF. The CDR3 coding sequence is TGTGCCACCAGCAGAGATCGGACACCGCTGGGCGGGCAGGGGAATTCACCCCTCCACTTT.

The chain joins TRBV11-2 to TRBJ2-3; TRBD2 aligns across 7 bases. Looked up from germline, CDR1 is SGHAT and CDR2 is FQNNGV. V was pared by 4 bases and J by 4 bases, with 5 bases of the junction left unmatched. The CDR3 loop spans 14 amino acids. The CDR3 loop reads CASSWGGLSDTQYF. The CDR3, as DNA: TGTGCCAGCAGCTGGGGGGGGTTATCAGATACGCAGTATTTT.

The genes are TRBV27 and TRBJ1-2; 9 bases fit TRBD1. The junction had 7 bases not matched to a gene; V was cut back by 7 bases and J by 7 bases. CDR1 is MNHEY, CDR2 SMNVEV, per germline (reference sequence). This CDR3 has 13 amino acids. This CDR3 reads CASNPGTGRGYTF. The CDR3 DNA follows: TGTGCCAGCAATCCCGGGACAGGGCGTGGCTACACCTTC.

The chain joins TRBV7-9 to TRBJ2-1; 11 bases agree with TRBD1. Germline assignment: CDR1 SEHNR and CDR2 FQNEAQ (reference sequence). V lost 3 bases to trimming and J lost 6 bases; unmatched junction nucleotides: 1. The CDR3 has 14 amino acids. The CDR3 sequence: CASSFGTGGNEQFF. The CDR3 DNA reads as TGTGCCAGCAGCTTCGGGACAGGGGGCAATGAGCAGTTCTTC. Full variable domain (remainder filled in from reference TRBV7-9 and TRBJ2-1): DTGVSQNPRHKITKRGQNVTFRCDPISEHNRLYWYRQTLGQGPEFLTYFQNEAQLEKSRLLSDRFSAERPKGSFSTLEIQRTEQGDSAMYLCASSFGTGGNEQFFGPGTRLTVL.

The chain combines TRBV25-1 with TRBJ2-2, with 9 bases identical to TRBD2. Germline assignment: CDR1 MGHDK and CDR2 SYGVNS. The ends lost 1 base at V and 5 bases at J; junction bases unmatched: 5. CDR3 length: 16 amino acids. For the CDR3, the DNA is TGTGCCAGCAGTGAATGGGATAGCGGGGGTACCGGGGAGCTGTTTTTT. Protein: CASSEWDSGGTGELFF.

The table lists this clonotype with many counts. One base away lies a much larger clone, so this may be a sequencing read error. CDR3 in DNA: TGTGCCATCAGTGCTAGGACAGGGGGCTCTGAGGCCAACGTCCTGACTTTC. This encodes CAISARTGGSEANVLTF. V and J are TRBV10-3 and TRBJ2-6; 11 positions match TRBD1. The germline gives CDR1 ENHRY, CDR2 SYGVKD. The CDR3 is 17 residues long.

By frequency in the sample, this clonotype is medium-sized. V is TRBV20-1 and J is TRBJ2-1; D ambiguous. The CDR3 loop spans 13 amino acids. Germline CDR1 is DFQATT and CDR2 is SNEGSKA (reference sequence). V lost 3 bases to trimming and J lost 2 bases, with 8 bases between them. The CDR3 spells CSASLLTYNEQFF. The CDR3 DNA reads TGCAGTGCTAGTCTTCTAACCTACAATGAGCAGTTCTTC.

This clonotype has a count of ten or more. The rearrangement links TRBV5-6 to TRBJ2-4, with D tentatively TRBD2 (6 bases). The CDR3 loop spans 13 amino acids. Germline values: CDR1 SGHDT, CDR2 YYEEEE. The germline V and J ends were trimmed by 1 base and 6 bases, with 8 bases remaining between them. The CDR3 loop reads CASSLPSANIQYF. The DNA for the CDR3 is TGTGCCAGCAGCTTGCCTAGCGCAAACATTCAGTACTTC.

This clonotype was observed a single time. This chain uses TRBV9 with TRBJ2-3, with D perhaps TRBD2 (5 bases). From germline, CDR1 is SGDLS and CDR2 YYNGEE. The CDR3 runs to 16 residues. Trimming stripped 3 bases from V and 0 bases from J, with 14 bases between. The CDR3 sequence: CASSETPRESTDTQYF. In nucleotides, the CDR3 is TGTGCCAGCAGCGAGACCCCGAGGGAAAGCACAGATACGCAGTATTTT.

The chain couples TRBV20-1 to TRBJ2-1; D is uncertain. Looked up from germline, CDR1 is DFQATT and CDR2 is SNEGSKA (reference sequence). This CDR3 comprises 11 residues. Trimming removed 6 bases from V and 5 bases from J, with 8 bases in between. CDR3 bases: TGCAGTGCCACGAAGAACAATGAGCAGTTCTTC. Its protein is CSATKNNEQFF.

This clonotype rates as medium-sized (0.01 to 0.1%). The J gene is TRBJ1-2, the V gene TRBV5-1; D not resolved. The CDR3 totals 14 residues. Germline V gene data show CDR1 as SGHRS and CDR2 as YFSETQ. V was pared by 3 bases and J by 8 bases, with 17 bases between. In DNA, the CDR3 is TGCGCCAGCAGCTCCATCCTCCCGGAGGAGGGCTACACCTTC. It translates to CASSSILPEEGYTF.

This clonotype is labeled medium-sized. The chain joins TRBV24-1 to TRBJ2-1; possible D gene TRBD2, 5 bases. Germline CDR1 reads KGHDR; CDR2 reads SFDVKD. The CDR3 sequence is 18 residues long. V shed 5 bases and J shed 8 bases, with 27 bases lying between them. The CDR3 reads CATSGPGSGVLGGHEQFF. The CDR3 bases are TGTGCCACCAGTGGTCCTGGGAGTGGGGTTCTGGGTGGGCATGAGCAGTTCTTC.

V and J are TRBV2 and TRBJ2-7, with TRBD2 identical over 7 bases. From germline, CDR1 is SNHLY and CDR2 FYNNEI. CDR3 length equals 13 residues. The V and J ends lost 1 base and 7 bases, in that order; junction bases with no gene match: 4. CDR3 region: CASSEGGEGEQYF. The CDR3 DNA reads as TGTGCCAGCAGTGAAGGTGGGGAGGGGGAGCAGTACTTC. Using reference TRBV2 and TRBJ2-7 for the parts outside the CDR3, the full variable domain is EPEVTQTPSHQVTQMGQEVILRCVPISNHLYFYWYRQILGQKVEFLVSFYNNEISEKSEIFDDQFSVERPDGSNFTLKIRSTKLEDSAMYFCASSEGGEGEQYFGPGTRLTVT.

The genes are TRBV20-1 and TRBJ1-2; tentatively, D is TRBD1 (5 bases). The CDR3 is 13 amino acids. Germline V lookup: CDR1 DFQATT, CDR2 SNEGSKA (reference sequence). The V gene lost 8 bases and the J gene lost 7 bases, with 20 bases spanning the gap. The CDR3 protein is CSTWNVHQGGYTF. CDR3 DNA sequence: TGCAGTACCTGGAACGTACACCAGGGTGGCTACACCTTC.

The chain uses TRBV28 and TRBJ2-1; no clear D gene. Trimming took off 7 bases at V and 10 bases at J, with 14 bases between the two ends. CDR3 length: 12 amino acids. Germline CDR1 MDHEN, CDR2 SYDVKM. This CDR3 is CASNSRRSEQFF. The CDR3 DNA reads TGTGCCAGCAATTCCAGGCGTAGCGAGCAGTTCTTC.

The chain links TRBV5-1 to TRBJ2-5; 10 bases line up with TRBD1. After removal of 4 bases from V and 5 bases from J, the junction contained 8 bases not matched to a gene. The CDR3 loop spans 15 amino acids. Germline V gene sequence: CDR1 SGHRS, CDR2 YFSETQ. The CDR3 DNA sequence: TGCGCCAGCAGCCCCGGACAGGGGGAGGGGGAGACCCAGTACTTC. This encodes CASSPGQGEGETQYF.

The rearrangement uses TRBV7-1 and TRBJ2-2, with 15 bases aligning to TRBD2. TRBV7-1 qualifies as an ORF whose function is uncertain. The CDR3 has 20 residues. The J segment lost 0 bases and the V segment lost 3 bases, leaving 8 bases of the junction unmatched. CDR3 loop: CASSSTGLAGGPANTGELFF. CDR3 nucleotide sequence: TGTGCCAGCAGCTCGACGGGACTAGCGGGAGGACCCGCGAACACCGGGGAGCTGTTTTTT.

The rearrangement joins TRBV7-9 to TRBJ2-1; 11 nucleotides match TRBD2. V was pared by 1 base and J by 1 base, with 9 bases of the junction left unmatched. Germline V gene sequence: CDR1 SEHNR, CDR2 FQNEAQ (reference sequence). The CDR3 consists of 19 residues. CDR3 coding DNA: TGTGCCAGCAGCTTAGGGTTTCACCGACTAGCGGGATCCTACAATGAGCAGTTCTTC. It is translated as CASSLGFHRLAGSYNEQFF.

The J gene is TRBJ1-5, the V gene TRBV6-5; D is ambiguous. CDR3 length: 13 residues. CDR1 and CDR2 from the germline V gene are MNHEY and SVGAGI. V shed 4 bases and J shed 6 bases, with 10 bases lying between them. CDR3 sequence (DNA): TGTGCCAGCAGTTCGGGGAACGGTCAGCCCCAGCATTTT. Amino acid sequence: CASSSGNGQPQHF.

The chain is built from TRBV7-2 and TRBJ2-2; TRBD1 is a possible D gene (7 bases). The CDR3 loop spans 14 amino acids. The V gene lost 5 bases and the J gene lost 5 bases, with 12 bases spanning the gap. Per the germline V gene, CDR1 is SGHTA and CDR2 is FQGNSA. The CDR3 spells CASSQGGGTGELFF. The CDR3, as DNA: TGTGCCAGCAGCCAGGGGGGTGGTACCGGGGAGCTGTTTTTT.

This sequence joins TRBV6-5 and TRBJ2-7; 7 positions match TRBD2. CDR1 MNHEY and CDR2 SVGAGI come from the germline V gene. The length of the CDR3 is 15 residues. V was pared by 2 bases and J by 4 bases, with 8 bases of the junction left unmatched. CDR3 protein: CASSYSAGVRYEQYF. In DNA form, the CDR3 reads TGTGCCAGCAGTTACAGTGCGGGAGTGAGGTACGAGCAGTACTTC.

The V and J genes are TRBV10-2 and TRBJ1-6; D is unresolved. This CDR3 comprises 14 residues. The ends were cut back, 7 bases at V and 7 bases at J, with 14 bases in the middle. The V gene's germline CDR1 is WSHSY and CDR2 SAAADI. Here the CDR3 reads CASTIGLGNSPLHF. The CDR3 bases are TGCGCCAGCACCATCGGTTTGGGGAATTCACCCCTCCACTTT.

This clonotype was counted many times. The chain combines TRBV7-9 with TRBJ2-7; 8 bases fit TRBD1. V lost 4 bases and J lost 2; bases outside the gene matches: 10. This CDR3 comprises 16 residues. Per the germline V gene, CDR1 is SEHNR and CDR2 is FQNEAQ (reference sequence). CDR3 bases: TGTGCCAGCAGCTCCCTGGACGGGACAGGACCCTACGAGCAGTACTTC. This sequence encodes CASSSLDGTGPYEQYF.

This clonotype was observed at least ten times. CDR3 coding DNA: TGTGCCAGCAGTCAACAGGGTTATGAGCAGTTCTTC. Translating gives CASSQQGYEQFF. The chain carries TRBV28 and TRBJ2-1; tentatively, D is TRBD1 (6 bases). In germline, CDR1 is MDHEN, CDR2 SYDVKM. The CDR3 consists of 12 residues. Deletions cut 5 bases from V and 8 bases from J, with 10 bases between. The whole variable domain, filled in from reference TRBV28 and TRBJ2-1, reads DVKVTQSSRYLVKRTGEKVFLECVQDMDHENMFWYRQDPGLGLRLIYFSYDVKMKEKGDIPEGYSVSREKKERFSLILESASTNQTSMYLCASSQQGYEQFFGPGTRLTVL.